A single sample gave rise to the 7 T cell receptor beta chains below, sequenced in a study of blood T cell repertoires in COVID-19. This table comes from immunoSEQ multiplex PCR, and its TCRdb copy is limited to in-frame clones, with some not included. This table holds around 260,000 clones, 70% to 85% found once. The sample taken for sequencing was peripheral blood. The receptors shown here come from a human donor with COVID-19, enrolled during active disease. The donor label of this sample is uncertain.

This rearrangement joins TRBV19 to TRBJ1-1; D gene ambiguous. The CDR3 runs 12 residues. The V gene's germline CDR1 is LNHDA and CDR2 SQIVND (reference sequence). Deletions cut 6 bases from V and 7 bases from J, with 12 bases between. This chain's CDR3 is CASRSVAGEAFF. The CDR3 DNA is TGTGCCAGTAGATCCGTCGCGGGTGAAGCTTTCTTT.

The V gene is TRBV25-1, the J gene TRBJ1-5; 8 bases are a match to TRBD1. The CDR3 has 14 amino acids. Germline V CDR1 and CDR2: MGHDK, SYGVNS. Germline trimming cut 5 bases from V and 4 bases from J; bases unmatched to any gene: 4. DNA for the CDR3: TGTGCCAGCAGTCTAGACAGGGGAAATCAGCCCCAGCATTTT. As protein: CASSLDRGNQPQHF. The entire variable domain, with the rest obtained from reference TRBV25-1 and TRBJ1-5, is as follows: EADIYQTPRYLVIGTGKKITLECSQTMGHDKMYWYQQDPGMELHLIHYSYGVNSTEKGDLSSESTVSRIRTEHFPLTLESARPSHTSQYLCASSLDRGNQPQHFGDGTRLSIL.

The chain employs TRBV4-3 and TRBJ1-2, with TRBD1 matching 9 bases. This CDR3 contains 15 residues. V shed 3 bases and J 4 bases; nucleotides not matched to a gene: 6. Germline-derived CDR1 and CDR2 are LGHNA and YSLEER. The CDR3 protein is CASSQVSTGGYGYTF. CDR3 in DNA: TGCGCCAGCAGCCAGGTCTCGACAGGGGGCTATGGCTACACCTTC.

CDR3: CAIRVSGQVLYGYTF. DNA of the CDR3: TGTGCCATCAGGGTATCGGGACAGGTCCTCTATGGCTACACCTTC. The chain recombines TRBV10-3 with TRBJ1-2, with 8 bases that match TRBD1. V lost 6 bases, J lost 4 bases, and 10 bases stayed unmatched. The germline V gene encodes CDR1 ENHRY and CDR2 SYGVKD. The CDR3 consists of 15 residues.

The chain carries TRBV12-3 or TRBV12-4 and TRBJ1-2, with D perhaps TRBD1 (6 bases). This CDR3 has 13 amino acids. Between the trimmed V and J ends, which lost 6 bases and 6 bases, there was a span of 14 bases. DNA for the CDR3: TGTGCCAGCAGCTTACAGGGATTTGATGGCTACACCTTC. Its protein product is CASSLQGFDGYTF.

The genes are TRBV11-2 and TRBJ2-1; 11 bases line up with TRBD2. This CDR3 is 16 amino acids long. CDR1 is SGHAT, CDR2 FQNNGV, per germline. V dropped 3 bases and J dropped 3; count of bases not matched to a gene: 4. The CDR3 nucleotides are TGTGCCAGCAGCTTTACCGGGACTAGCGGCTACAATGAGCAGTTCTTC. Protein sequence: CASSFTGTSGYNEQFF.

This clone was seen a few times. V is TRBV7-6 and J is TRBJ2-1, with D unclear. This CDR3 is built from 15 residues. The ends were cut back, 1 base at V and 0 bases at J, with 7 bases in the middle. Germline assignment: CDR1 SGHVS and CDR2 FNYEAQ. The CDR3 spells CASSLDPGSYNEQFF. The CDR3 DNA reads TGTGCCAGCAGCTTAGATCCGGGCTCCTACAATGAGCAGTTCTTC.